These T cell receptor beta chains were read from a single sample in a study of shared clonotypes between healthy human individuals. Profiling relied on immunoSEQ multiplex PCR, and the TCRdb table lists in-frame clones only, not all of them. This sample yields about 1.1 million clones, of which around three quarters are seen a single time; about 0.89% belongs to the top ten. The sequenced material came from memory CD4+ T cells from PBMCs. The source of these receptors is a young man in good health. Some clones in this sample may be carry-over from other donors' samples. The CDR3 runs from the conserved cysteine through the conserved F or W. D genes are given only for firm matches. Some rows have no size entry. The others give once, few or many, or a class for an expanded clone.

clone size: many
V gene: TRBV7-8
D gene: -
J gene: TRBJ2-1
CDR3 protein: CASSPRPISNEQFF
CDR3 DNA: TGTGCCAGCAGCCCTAGGCCCATCAGCAATGAGCAGTTCTTC

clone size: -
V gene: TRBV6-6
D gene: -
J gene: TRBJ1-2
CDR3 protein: CASSLLSADYGYTF
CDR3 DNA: TGTGCCAGCAGCTTACTCAGCGCTGACTATGGCTACACCTTC

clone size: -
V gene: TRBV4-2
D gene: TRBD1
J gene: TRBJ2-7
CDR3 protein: CASSQDRTGAAYEQYF
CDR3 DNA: TGTGCCAGCAGCCAAGATCGGACAGGAGCAGCCTACGAGCAGTACTTC

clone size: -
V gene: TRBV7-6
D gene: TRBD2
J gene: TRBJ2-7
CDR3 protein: CASSRSSGSSYEQYF
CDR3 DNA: TGTGCCAGCAGCCGATCTAGCGGGAGCTCCTACGAGCAGTACTTC

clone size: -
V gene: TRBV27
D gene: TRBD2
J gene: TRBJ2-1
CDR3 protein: CASSLSSGSEQFF
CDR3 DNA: TGTGCCAGCAGTTTATCTAGCGGGAGTGAGCAGTTCTTC

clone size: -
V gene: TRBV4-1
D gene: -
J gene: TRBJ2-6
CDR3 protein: CASSQDSHPGANVLTF
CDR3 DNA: TGCGCCAGCAGCCAAGATAGCCACCCTGGGGCCAACGTCCTGACTTTC

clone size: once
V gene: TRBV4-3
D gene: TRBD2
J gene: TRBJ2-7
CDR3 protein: CASSQVLAGGSYEQYF
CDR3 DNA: TGCGCCAGCAGCCAGGTACTAGCGGGAGGATCCTACGAGCAGTACTTC

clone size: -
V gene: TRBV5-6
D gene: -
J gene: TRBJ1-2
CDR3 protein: CASRPVSVGGYTF
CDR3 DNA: TGTGCCAGCAGACCCGTTTCGGTGGGTGGCTACACCTTC

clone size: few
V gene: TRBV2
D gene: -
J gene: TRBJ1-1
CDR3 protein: CASSELGEAFF
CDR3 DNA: TGTGCCAGCAGTGAATTGGGGGAAGCTTTCTTT

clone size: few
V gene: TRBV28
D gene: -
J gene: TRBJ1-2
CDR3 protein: CASSLVNNYGYTF
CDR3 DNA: TGTGCCAGCAGTTTAGTGAATAACTATGGCTACACCTTC

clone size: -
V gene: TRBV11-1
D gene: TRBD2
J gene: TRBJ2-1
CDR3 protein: CASSFRLADYNEQFF
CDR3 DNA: TGTGCCAGCAGCTTTCGACTAGCGGACTACAATGAGCAGTTCTTC

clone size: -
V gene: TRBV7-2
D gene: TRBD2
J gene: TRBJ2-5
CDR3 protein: CASSPLGWREGFQETQYF
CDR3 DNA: TGTGCCAGCAGCCCCTTGGGGTGGCGGGAGGGTTTCCAAGAGACCCAGTACTTC

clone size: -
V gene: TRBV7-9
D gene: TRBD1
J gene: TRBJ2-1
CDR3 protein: CASSGQGSYNEQFF
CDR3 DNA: TGTGCCAGCAGCGGACAGGGCTCCTACAATGAGCAGTTCTTC

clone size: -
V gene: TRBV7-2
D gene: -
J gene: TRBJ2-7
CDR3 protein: CASSLGGIRSYEQYF
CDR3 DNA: TGTGCCAGCAGCTTAGGTGGCATCCGCTCCTACGAGCAGTACTTC

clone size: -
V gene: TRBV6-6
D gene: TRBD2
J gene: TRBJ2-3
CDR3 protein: CASGKGGTGDTQYF
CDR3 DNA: TGTGCCAGCGGAAAGGGAGGGACCGGAGATACGCAGTATTTT

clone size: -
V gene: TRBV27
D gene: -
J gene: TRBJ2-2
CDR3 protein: CASSWQTNTGELFF
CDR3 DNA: TGTGCCAGCAGTTGGCAGACGAACACCGGGGAGCTGTTTTTT

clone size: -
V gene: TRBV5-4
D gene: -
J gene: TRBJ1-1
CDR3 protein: CASSPNRRPEAFF
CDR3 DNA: TGTGCCAGCAGCCCGAACCGGAGGCCTGAAGCTTTCTTT

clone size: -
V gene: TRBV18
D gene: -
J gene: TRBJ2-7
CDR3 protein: CASSRGTYEQYF
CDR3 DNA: TGTGCCAGCTCCCGGGGTACCTACGAGCAGTACTTC

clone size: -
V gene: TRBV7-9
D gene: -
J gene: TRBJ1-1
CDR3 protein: CASSHPGTGENTEAFF
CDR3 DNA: TGTGCCAGCAGCCACCCCGGGACGGGAGAGAACACTGAAGCTTTCTTT

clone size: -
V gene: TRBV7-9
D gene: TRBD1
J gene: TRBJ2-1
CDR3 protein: CASSVQQGAAGNEQFF
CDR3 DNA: TGTGCCAGCAGCGTCCAACAGGGGGCCGCAGGTAATGAGCAGTTCTTC

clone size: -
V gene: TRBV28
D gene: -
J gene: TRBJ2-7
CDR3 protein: CASSSSPYEQYF
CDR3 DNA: TGTGCCAGCAGTTCAAGTCCTTACGAGCAGTACTTC

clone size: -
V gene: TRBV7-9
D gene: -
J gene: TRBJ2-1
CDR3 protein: CASSWSNEQFF
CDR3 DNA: TGTGCCAGCAGCTGGAGCAATGAGCAGTTCTTC

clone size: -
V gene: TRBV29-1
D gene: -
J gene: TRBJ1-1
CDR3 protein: CSVGPLRGEMGRRNTEAFF
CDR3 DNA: TGCAGCGTTGGGCCCCTTCGAGGGGAGATGGGACGAAGGAACACTGAAGCTTTCTTT

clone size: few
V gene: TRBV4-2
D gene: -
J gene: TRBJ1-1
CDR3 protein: CASSRETGRFAEAFF
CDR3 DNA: TGTGCCAGCAGCCGAGAGACAGGAAGGTTCGCTGAAGCTTTCTTT

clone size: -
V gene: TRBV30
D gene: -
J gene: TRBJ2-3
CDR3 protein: CARGGRTDTQYF
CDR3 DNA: TGTGCCCGTGGGGGGAGAACCGATACGCAGTATTTT

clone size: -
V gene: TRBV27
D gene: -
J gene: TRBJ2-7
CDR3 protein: CASSSLNEDEQYF
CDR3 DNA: TGTGCCAGCAGTTCCCTCAATGAGGACGAGCAGTACTTC